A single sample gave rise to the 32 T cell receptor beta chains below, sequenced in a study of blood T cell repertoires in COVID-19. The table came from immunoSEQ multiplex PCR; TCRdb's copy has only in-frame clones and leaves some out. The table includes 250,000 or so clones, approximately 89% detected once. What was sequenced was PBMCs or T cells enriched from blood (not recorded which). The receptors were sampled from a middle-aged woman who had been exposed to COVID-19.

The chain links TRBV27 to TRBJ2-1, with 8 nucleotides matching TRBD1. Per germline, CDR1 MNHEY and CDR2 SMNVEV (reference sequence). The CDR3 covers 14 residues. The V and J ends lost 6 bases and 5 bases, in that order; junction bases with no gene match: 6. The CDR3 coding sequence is TGTGCCAGCAGCCTCGACAGGGGCAACAATGAGCAGTTCTTC. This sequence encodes CASSLDRGNNEQFF.

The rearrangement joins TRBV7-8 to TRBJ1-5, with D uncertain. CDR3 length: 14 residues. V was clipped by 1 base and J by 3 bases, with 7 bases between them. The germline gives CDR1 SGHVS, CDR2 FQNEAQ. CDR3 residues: CASSLGEINQPQHF. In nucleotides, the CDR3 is TGTGCCAGCAGCTTAGGAGAGATCAATCAGCCCCAGCATTTT.

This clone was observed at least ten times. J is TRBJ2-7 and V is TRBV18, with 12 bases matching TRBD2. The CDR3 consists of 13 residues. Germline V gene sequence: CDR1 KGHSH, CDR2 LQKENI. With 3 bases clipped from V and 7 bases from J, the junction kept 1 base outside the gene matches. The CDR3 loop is CASSPTSGREQYV. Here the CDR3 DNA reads TGTGCCAGCTCACCTACTAGCGGGAGGGAGCAGTACGTC.

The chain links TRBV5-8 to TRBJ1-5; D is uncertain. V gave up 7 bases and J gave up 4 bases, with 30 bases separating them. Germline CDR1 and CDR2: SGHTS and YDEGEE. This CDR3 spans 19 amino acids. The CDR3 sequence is CASSRAPNIREIPNQPQHF. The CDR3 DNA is TGTGCCAGCTCCCGTGCCCCCAACATCCGGGAGATACCTAATCAGCCCCAGCATTTT.

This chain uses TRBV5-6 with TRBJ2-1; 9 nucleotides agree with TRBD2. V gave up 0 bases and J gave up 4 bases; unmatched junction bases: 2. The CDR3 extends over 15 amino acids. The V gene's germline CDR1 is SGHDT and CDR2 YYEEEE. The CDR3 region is CASSLVTSGYNEQFF. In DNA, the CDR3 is TGTGCCAGCAGCTTGGTTACTAGCGGGTACAATGAGCAGTTCTTC.

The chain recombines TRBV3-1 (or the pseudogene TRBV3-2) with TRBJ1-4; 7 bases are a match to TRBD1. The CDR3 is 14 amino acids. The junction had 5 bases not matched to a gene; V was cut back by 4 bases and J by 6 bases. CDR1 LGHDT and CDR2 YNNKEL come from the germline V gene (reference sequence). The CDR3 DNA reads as TGTGCCAGCAGCCCCCGGGACAGCCATGAAAAACTGTTTTTT. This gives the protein CASSPRDSHEKLFF.

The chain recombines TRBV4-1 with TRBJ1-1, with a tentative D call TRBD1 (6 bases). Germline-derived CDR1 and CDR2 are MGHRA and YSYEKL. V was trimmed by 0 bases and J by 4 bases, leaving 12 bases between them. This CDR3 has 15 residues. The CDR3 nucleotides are TGCGCCAGCAGCCAAGACAGGGGAGAGGGCACTGAAGCTTTCTTT. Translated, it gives CASSQDRGEGTEAFF.

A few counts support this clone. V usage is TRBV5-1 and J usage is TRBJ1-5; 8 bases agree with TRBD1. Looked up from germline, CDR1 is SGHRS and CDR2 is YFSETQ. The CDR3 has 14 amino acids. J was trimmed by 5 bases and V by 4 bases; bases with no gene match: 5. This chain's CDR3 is CASSPRGPDQPQHF. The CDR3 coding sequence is TGCGCCAGCAGCCCCAGGGGGCCCGATCAGCCCCAGCATTTT.

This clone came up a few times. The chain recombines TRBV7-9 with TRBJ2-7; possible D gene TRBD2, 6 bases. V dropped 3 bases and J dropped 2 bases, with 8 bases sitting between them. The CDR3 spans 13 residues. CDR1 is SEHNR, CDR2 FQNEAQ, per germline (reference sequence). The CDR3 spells CASSFRETYEQYV. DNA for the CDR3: TGTGCCAGCAGCTTCCGGGAGACCTACGAGCAGTACGTC.

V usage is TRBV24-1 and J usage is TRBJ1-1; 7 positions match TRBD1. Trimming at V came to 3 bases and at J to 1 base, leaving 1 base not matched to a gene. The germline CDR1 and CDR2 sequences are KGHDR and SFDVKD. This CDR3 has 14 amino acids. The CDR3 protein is CATSDTGANTEAFF. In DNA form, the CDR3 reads TGTGCCACCAGTGATACAGGGGCGAACACTGAAGCTTTCTTT.

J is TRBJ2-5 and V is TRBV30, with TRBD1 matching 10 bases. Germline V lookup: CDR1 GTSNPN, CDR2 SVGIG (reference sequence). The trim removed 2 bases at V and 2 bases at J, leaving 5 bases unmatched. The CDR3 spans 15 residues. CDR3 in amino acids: CAWSRTGGWQETQYF. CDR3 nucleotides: TGTGCCTGGAGTCGGACAGGGGGTTGGCAAGAGACCCAGTACTTC. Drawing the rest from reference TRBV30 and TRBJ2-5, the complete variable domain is SQTIHQWPATLVQPVGSPLSLECTVEGTSNPNLYWYRQAAGRGLQLLFYSVGIGQISSEVPQNLSASRPQDRQFILSSKKLLLSDSGFYLCAWSRTGGWQETQYFGPGTRLLVL.

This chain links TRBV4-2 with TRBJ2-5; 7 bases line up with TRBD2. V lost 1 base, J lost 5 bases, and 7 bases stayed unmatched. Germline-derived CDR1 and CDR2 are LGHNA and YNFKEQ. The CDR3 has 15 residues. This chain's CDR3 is CASSQVGQGGETQYF. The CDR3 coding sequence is TGTGCCAGCAGCCAAGTAGGGCAGGGAGGGGAGACCCAGTACTTC.

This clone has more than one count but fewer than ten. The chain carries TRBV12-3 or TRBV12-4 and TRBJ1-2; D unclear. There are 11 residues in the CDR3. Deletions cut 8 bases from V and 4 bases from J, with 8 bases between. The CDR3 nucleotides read TGTGCCAGCTCCAGTCCCTATGGCTACACCTTC. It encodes CASSSPYGYTF.

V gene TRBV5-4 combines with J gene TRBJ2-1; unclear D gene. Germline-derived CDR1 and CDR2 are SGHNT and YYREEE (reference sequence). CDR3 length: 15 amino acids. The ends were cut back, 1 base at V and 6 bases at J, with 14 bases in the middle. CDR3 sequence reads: CASSLKYLFGNEQFF. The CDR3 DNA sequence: TGTGCCAGCAGCTTGAAATACTTATTTGGCAATGAGCAGTTCTTC.

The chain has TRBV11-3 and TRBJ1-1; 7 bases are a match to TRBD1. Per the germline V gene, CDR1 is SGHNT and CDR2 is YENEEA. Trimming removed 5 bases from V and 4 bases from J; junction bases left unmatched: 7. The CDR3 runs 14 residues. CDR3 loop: CASSIRQGITEAFF. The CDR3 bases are TGTGCCAGCAGCATCCGACAGGGAATCACTGAAGCTTTCTTT.

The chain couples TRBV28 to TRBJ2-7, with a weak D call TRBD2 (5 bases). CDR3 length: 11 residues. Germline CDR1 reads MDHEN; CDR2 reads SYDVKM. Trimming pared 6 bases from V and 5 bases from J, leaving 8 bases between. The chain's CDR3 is CASRWGDEQYF. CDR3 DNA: TGTGCCAGCAGGTGGGGAGACGAGCAGTACTTC.

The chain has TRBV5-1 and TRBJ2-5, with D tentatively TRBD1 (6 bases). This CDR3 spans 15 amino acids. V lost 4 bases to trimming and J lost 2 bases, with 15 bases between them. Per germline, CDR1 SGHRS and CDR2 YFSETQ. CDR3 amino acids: CASSPSGTRQETQYF. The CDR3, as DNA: TGCGCCAGCAGCCCATCCGGGACAAGGCAAGAGACCCAGTACTTC.

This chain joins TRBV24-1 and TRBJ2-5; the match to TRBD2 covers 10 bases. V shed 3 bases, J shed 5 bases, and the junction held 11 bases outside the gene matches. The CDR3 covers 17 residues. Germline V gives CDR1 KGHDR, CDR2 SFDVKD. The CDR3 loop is CATSDQREGLLWETQYF. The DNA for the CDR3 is TGTGCCACCAGTGATCAGCGGGAGGGCCTACTATGGGAGACCCAGTACTTC.

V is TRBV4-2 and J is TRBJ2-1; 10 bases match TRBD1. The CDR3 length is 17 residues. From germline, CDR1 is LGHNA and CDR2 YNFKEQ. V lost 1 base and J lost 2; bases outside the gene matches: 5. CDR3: CASSQVLGQGTYNEQFF. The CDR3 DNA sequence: TGTGCCAGCAGCCAAGTCTTGGGACAGGGGACCTACAATGAGCAGTTCTTC.

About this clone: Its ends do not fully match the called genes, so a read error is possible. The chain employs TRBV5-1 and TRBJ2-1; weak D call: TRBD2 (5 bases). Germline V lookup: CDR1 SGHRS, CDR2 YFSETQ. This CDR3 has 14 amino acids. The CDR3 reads CASSLELAAGEQFF. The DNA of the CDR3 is TGTGCCAGCAGCTTGGAGCTAGCCGCGGGTGAGCAGTTCTTC.

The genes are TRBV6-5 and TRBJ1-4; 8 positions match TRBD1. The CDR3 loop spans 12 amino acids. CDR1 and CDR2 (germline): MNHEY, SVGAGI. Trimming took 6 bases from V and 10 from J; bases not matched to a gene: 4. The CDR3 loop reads CASRRTGRKLFF. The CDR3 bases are TGTGCCAGCAGACGGACAGGGAGAAAACTGTTTTTT.

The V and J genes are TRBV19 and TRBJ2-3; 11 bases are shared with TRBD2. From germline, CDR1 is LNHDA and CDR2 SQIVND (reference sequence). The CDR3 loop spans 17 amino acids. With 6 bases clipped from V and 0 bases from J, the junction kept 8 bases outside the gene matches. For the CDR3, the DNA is TGTGCCAGTAGCTTGCCGGGGACTAGCGGAAGCACAGATACGCAGTATTTT. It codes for CASSLPGTSGSTDTQYF. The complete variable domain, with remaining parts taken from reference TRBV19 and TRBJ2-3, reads DGGITQSPKYLFRKEGQNVTLSCEQNLNHDAMYWYRQDPGQGLRLIYYSQIVNDFQKGDIAEGYSVSREKKESFPLTVTSAQKNPTAFYLCASSLPGTSGSTDTQYFGPGTRLTVL.

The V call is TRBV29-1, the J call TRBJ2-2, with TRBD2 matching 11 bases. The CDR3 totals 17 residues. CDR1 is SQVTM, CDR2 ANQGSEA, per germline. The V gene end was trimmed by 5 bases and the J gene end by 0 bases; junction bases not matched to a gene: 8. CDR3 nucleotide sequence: TGCAGCGTTTTGACTAGCGGGGTCCACGCGAACACCGGGGAGCTGTTTTTT. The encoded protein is CSVLTSGVHANTGELFF.

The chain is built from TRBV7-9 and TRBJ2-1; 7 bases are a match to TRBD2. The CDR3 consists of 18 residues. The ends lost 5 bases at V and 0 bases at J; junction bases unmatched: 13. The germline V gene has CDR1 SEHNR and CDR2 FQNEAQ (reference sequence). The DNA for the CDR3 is TGTGCCAGCAGCCCCAACCTAGGGACGGGGGGCTCCTACAATGAGCAGTTCTTC. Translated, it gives CASSPNLGTGGSYNEQFF. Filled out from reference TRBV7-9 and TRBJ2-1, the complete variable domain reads DTGVSQNPRHKITKRGQNVTFRCDPISEHNRLYWYRQTLGQGPEFLTYFQNEAQLEKSRLLSDRFSAERPKGSFSTLEIQRTEQGDSAMYLCASSPNLGTGGSYNEQFFGPGTRLTVL.

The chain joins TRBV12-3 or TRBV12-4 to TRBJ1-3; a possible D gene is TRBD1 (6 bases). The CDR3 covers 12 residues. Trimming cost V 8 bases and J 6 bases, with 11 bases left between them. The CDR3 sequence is CASGGLTNTIYF. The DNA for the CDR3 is TGTGCCAGCGGGGGCCTTACAAACACCATATATTTT.

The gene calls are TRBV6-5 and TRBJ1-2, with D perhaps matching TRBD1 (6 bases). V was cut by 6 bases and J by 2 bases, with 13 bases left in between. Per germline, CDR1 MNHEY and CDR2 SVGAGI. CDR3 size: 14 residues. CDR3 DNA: TGTGCCAGCAGCCCCGACAGGCTGAACTATGGCTACACCTTC. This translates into CASSPDRLNYGYTF.

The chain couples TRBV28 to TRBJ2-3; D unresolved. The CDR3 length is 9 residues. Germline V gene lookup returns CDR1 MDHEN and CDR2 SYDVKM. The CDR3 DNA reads TGTGGGCACACAGATACGCAGTATTTT. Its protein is CGHTDTQYF.

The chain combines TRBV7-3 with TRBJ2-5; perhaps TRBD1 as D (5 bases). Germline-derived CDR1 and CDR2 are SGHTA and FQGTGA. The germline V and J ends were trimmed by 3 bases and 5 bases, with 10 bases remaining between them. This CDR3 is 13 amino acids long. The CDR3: CASSLGPMETQYF. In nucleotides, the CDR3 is TGTGCCAGCAGCTTGGGGCCCATGGAGACCCAGTACTTC.

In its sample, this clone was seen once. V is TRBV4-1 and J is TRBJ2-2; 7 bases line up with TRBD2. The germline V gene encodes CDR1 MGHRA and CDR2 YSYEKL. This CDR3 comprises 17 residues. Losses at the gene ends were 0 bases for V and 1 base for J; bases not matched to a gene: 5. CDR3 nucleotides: TGCGCCAGCAGCCAAGATAACCTAGCGGAGAACACCGGGGAGCTGTTTTTT. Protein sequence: CASSQDNLAENTGELFF.

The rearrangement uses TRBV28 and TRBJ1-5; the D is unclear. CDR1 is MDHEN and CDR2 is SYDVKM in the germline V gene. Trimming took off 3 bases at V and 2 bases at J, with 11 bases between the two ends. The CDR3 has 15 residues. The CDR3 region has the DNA TGTGCCAGCAGTTTGCCCTCTACTGGCAATCAGCCCCAGCATTTT. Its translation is CASSLPSTGNQPQHF.

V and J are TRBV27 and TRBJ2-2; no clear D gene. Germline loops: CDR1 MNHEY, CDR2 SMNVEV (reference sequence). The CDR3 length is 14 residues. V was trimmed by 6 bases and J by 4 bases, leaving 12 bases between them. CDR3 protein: CASSPSLFTGELFF. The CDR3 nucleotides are TGTGCCAGCAGCCCTAGTCTTTTCACCGGGGAGCTGTTTTTT.

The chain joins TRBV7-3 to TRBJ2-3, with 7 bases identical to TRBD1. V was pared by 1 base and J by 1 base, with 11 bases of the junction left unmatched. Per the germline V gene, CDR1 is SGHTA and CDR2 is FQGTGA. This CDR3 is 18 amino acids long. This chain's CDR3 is CASSLKGTVRYGTDTQYF. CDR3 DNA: TGTGCCAGCAGCTTAAAGGGGACAGTACGGTATGGCACAGATACGCAGTATTTT.